This T cell receptor (beta chain) was sequenced during a study of ipilimumab plus nivolumab after autologous stem cell transplantation (TCRdb year 2021). General notes on the study: The median number of doses received by trial patients was roughly 5 for ipilimumab and roughly eight for nivolumab. The DLBCL cohort included primary refractory and relapsed disease, with 18-month progression-free survival of about 86% and 29% respectively. The trial enrolled patients with high-risk diffuse large B cell lymphoma, mature T cell lymphoma, or multiple myeloma undergoing autologous transplant. The intent-to-treat population of the trial consisted of under 45 patients. Study-level results and caveats: The authors concluded that, as post-transplant consolidation, combined checkpoint inhibition appeared tolerable. The authors stated that profiles of the T cell receptor repertoire, regulatory T cell phenotype and gut microbiota provided a biologic rationale for studying this approach further.

About this clone: It lacks a known antigen. There are no base qualities to consult, and no much larger clone falls within one base.

V trim: 2 bases; J trim: 4 bases; unmatched bases: 8. CDR1 LNHNV and CDR2 YYDKDF were looked up in the germline V gene (reference sequence). From the cysteine up to the phenylalanine, the CDR3 has a length of 17 residues. CDR3 DNA is the only sequence kept; it has 51 bases, read in frame from the first base. Starting 14 to 28 days after the autologous transplant, patients began checkpoint therapy, which included ipilimumab at 1 mg/kg intravenously on day 1 of selected weeks. Nivolumab was administered at 3 mg/kg intravenously on day 1 of weeks 1, 4, 7, 10, and every two weeks through week 26. This Phase Ib clinical trial tested ipilimumab plus nivolumab, a combined checkpoint inhibition, as consolidation after autologous stem cell transplantation. Receptors were amplified or captured by the immunoSEQ multiplex PCR assay. The source is immuneACCESS, and TCRdb retained only in-frame sequences with V and J called. Part of the clones is not carried over; for the studies checked, unresolved V genes explain less than half of this, and the remainder is unexplained. The sample includes fewer than 25,000 clones, with over 65% observed a single time. The ten largest clones capture around 25% of the sample.

This chain is built from TRBV15 and TRBJ2-5; 12 nucleotides in the junction match TRBD2. This specimen consisted of PBMCs, obtained in a trial of ipilimumab plus nivolumab as post-transplant consolidation. The TCR originated in a male donor with diffuse large B-cell lymphoma. The nucleotide sequence is TGTGCCACCAGCAGAACCCGGACTAGCGGGACGGGAGAGACCCAGTACTTC. Its translation is CATSRTRTSGTGETQYF.